These 2 T cell receptor beta chains were all obtained from the same sample, sequenced in a study of cytomegalovirus exposure and HLA in healthy donors. The PCR ran on 60 Vbeta and 13 Jbeta primers. Libraries were prepared by immunoSEQ multiplex PCR; TCRdb keeps only in-frame clonotypes and omits some of them. The table has 60,000 to 70,000 clones, around 80% seen once; the top ten hold around 25%. The material sequenced was PBMCs. These receptors were collected from a woman aged 40 to 50 in good health and CMV-seropositive.

The chain is built from TRBV7-9 and TRBJ1-1; no definite D call. The V end was cut by 1 base, the J end by 10 bases, with 13 bases between. CDR3 length: 13 amino acids. From germline, CDR1 is SEHNR and CDR2 FQNEAQ (reference sequence). CDR3 bases: TGTGCCAGCAGCTTAGAGTTTCCGCGGGGAGCTTTCTTT. This gives the protein CASSLEFPRGAFF.

The table lists this clone with a count of one. This rearrangement joins TRBV9 to TRBJ1-1; the D is unclear. V lost 0 bases to trimming and J lost 0 bases, with 3 bases between them. Germline assignment: CDR1 SGDLS and CDR2 YYNGEE. The CDR3 spans 13 residues. The CDR3 protein is CASSVALNTEAFF. In DNA, the CDR3 is TGTGCCAGCAGCGTAGCTTTGAACACTGAAGCTTTCTTT.